This T cell receptor (beta chain) was recovered during a study of tumor-infiltrating lymphocytes in localized non-small cell lung cancer. Study-level findings and limits: Compared with uninvolved lung, tumors showed higher T cell infiltration by TCRbeta sequencing.

Method: immunoSEQ multiplex PCR; TCRdb's copy keeps in-frame clones and lacks some. Here the sample spans 21,000 or so clones, 73% being singletons. Note on this clone: Antigen specificity is unknown.

V lost 8 bases and J 5 bases, leaving 12 bases between the germline ends. Germline V lookup: CDR1 SNHLY, CDR2 FYNNEI. This CDR3 comprises 13 residues. The sequence was obtained from a human donor with non-small cell lung cancer. The sequencing input was lung tumor tissue. This chain links TRBV2 with TRBJ2-2; possible D gene TRBD1, 6 bases. The CDR3 sequence: CASQRGGTGELFF. Here the CDR3 DNA reads TGTGCCAGCCAAAGAGGGGGAACCGGGGAGCTGTTTTTT.